These T cell receptor beta chains were read from a single sample in a study of blood T cells in healthy people across ages. TCRdb reanalysed the 5' RACE reads using MiXCR and keeps one entry per CDR3 protein. The sample lists 1,500,000 or so distinct CDR3 sequences; around 55% were seen once. Source material: blood. Every receptor here comes from a man aged 18-30 years in good health. The CDR3 runs from the conserved cysteine through the conserved F or W. A D gene is named only where the DNA matches it firmly. Where a row states a size, it is once, few, many or the class of an expanded clone; other rows omit it.

cdr3_nt | cdr3_aa | clone_size | d_call | v_call | cdr3_length | j_call
TGTGCCAGCAGCTTCGAACCGTCCCAATGGGAGCAGTTCTTC | CASSFEPSQWEQFF | - | - | TRBV7-9 | 14 | TRBJ2-1
TGTGCCACCAGCAGAGGCACTAATTCGCCCCTCCACTTT | CATSRGTNSPLHF | once | - | TRBV15 | 13 | TRBJ1-6
TGTGCCAGCAGGGTAGCGGGAGGATACACAGATACGCAGTATTTT | CASRVAGGYTDTQYF | - | TRBD2 | TRBV6-5 | 15 | TRBJ2-3
TGTGCCAGCAGCCAAGTCAAGGGATCTGATGGCTACACCTTC | CASSQVKGSDGYTF | few | - | TRBV4-2 | 14 | TRBJ1-2
TGTGCCAGCAGTTATTCTCAGGGGGACCACATGAACACTGAAGCTTTCTTT | CASSYSQGDHMNTEAFF | few | TRBD1 | TRBV6-5 | 17 | TRBJ1-1
TGTGCCAGCCGGGCCCCGACCGGGGAGCAGTTCTTC | CASRAPTGEQFF | - | - | TRBV2 | 12 | TRBJ2-1
TGTGCCAGCAGTTTATGGGGGGTAGGAGAAAAACTGTTTTTT | CASSLWGVGEKLFF | - | - | TRBV12-3/TRBV12-4 | 14 | TRBJ1-4
TGTGCCATCAGTGAGTCGGGGGCAAGGAATCAGCCCCAGCATTTT | CAISESGARNQPQHF | - | - | TRBV10-3 | 15 | TRBJ1-5
TGTGCCAGCAGCATGGGAACAGGGGGCTTGAGTGGCTACACCTTC | CASSMGTGGLSGYTF | - | TRBD1 | TRBV12-3/TRBV12-4 | 15 | TRBJ1-2
TGCAGTGCTCTTGGTGGCGGGAACACTGAAGCTTTCTTT | CSALGGGNTEAFF | few | - | TRBV20-1 | 13 | TRBJ1-1
TGTGCCAGCAGTTTATTGTCAGGGCCCACAGATACGCAGTATTTT | CASSLLSGPTDTQYF | - | - | TRBV12-3/TRBV12-4 | 15 | TRBJ2-3
TGTGCCAGCAGCTTAGTATATAGCGGGGGTAGCACAGATACGCAGTATTTT | CASSLVYSGGSTDTQYF | - | TRBD2 | TRBV7-8 | 17 | TRBJ2-3
TGTGCCACCAGCAGAGTAGGGTCGGGTGAGCAGTTCTTC | CATSRVGSGEQFF | - | - | TRBV15 | 13 | TRBJ2-1
TGTGCCAGCAGTTTCACGGGGGGGGACGAGCAGTACTTC | CASSFTGGDEQYF | - | TRBD2 | TRBV12-3/TRBV12-4 | 13 | TRBJ2-7
TGTGCCAGCGCTTGGGGGGCAGCCAACGAGCAGTACTTC | CASAWGAANEQYF | - | - | TRBV11-2 | 13 | TRBJ2-7
TGTGCCAGCAGTTACGGGGACAAGGCCGGGGAGCTGTTTTTT | CASSYGDKAGELFF | - | - | TRBV6-5 | 14 | TRBJ2-2
TGTGCCAGCACCCATATTCCCGGCTCCTACAATGAGCAGTTCTTC | CASTHIPGSYNEQFF | - | - | TRBV6-1 | 15 | TRBJ2-1
TGTGCCAGCAGTTCTGCCTTATCCTACAATGAGCAGTTCTTC | CASSSALSYNEQFF | few | - | TRBV27 | 14 | TRBJ2-1
TGTGCCATCCCGGGGCCCTACTACAATGAGCAGTTCTTC | CAIPGPYYNEQFF | - | - | TRBV11-2 | 13 | TRBJ2-1